This TCR beta chain emerged from a study of quantifying T cell responses using KT2 cells. Study overall: Reverse transcription used primers in the TCR alpha and beta constant regions. Study-wide results and caveats: Even the lowest spike-in, about one KT2 cell per 100,000 PBMC, yielded detectable KT2 sequences.

Trimming stripped 6 bases from V and 0 bases from J, with 12 bases between. The CDR3 extends over 16 amino acids. This clonotype was recorded at least ten times. Its antigen is not identified. KT2, a clone with a known TCR, was spiked into unfractionated PBMC. Each cDNA got a UMI-containing oligo ligated at its 3' end. First-round PCR used around 4 cycles and beta primers RC1.1 and RC1.2 covering TRBC1 and TRBC2. TCRdb reprocessed the UMI-ligation and nested PCR reads via MiXCR and lists one record per CDR3 protein. Altogether fewer than 45,000 distinct CDR3 sequences are present, approximately 15% being singletons, with the ten largest covering roughly 44%.

Specimen: PBMCs spiked with cells of the T cell clone KT2. This clonotype was sampled from a human donor. This sequence joins TRBV12-3 or TRBV12-4 and TRBJ2-6; no firm D call. In DNA, the CDR3 is TGTGCCAGCAGCCCTATGTTGAACTCTGGGGCCAACGTCCTGACTTTC. Protein sequence: CASSPMLNSGANVLTF.